This T cell receptor (beta chain) originates from a study of cytomegalovirus exposure and HLA in healthy donors (TCRdb year 2017). Context from the whole study: In an earlier analysis of approximately 500 of the donors, roughly 300 Gb of sequence data and 100 million or so unique TCR beta sequences from about 179 million T cells were reported. An early release that covered fewer than 800 HLA-typed donors contained about 300 gigabases of sequencing data and about 93 million unique TCR sequences. Of the 350 to 450 genotyped donors, 70% to 90% were placed in the genetic ancestry cluster associated with self-reported Caucasian donors. The study aimed to test whether signatures of past pathogen exposure could be identified by cataloging public T cell receptors. The study used immunosequencing to profile the T cell repertoires of hundreds of subjects and linked those repertoires to cytomegalovirus serostatus. A separate validation cohort of approximately 120 different subjects was used in addition to the approximately 700-subject first cohort. To predict cytomegalovirus infection status, the study combined high-throughput TCR immunosequencing, statistical association of individual TCRs with disease status, and machine learning. A later analysis re-analyzed previously published TCR beta repertoires from 650 to 800 donors and added high-resolution HLA genotyping to study TCR occurrence patterns. Rather than drawing on any new phenotypic data, the later analysis identified candidate immune exposures from TCR beta sequences and the way those sequences occurred across donors. In an earlier analysis of 500 to 650 of the donors, high-throughput TCR beta sequencing was used to judge whether each TCR beta V gene segment behaved as functional or pseudogenic. Donor age, sex, ethnicity and CMV serostatus were compiled together with the repertoire data. In a later genetic analysis, genome-wide SNP genotypes for about 60% of the 666 donors were used, and that subset was treated as a discovery cohort. Every repertoire in the discovery cohort had been generated on one and the same sequencing platform. HLA typing included class I and class II loci at four-digit resolution. Typing coverage differed by locus: A, B, C, DRB1 and DQB1 were typed in about 629-630 donors, DQA1 in 500 to 550, DPA1 in 606, and DPB1 in 472. Several DR-DQ haplotypes were treated as single units for association and clustering because of strong linkage in the cohort. On average, roughly 240,000 unique TCR beta nucleotide sequences were sequenced per donor among a few hundred genotyped donors of the cohort, with roughly 18% of those sequences being non-productive. Beyond this particular receptor, the publication reports: Because some donors lacked HLA typing at each locus, the association tests relied only on the typed subset. The only immune exposure information available for the cohort was CMV serostatus. V-gene and J-gene trimming of TCR beta chains was associated with a missense DCLRE1C variant in a later genetic analysis, and the association was replicated in an independent cohort. In vitro tests confirmed that a few of the cytomegalovirus-associated TCR beta chains recognize cytomegalovirus antigens. A later genetic analysis reported fewer N-insertions in productive TCRs among donors in an Asian-associated ancestry cluster than the roughly 720-donor mean. In the study, some 160 TCR beta chains were listed as associated with cytomegalovirus. An earlier analysis of roughly 570 of the donors showed that most TCR beta V segments appeared in productive rearrangements either about 87% or about 30% of the time, which broadly matched IMGT annotations. A further reported finding was that TCR beta sequences accurately predicted the HLA-A and HLA-B alleles for most subjects in the first cohort. In a later analysis, TCR association rates were found to vary across HLA loci, with the most associated TCRs seen for DRB1 alleles and the fewest for HLA-C alleles. Linkage disequilibrium might explain the correlated functional status among segregating V segments, but an unknown experimental factor could not be ruled out. According to a later analysis, most CMV-associated TCR beta chains appeared to be HLA-restricted, and the HLA associations seemed to be driven largely by CMV exposure. A later analysis found that HLA-associated TCR beta chains were more clonally expanded and had lower generation probabilities than equally common non-associated chains. A cluster of highly shared sequence variants was judged likely to represent a technical artifact of the sequencing pipeline. In this cohort, only TCR beta chains were sequenced, and detectable features were limited by the absence of alpha or paired-chain data. The authors suggested that the approach could potentially be extended to other disease states and immunological phenotypes. Most TCR sequences were seen in very few donors, while some public TCRs were found in many individuals. The classifier was reported to diagnose cytomegalovirus status with high specificity and sensitivity in both the original cohort and the validation cohort. Sequencing depth was assumed to be roughly uniform across donors in the presence/absence analyses, though that assumption may not hold. Some IMGT-functional V segments, including TRBV6-2 and TRBV6-3, could not be told apart with the 87-base-pair reads, so those segments were excluded. The earlier analysis of nearly 600 of the donors excluded roughly 17 rarely observed V segments, including chromosome 9 orphons, because counts were too low. Several of the top co-occurrence clusters appeared to be linked to parvovirus B19, influenza, CMV and Epstein-Barr virus, according to a later analysis. Strong co-occurrence of HLA alleles, especially DR and DQ, made assigning TCR associations to individual alleles difficult. Specific HLA alleles were associated with 16,951 TCR beta sequences at a false discovery rate of 0.05 in a later analysis.

The cohort comprised some 730 healthy bone marrow donors. At the time of sampling, every cohort member was nominally healthy, though immune exposures that went unrecorded were likely present. The donor tested CMV seropositive, placing the donor among the 250 to 350 seropositive members of the cohort. A peripheral blood sample was provided by each donor, and peripheral blood mononuclear cells were used for TCR beta sequencing. The Qiagen DNeasy Blood Extraction Kit was used to extract genomic DNA from the blood cell samples. The library was produced with the immunoSEQ multiplex PCR assay. The multiplex PCR relied on a mix of 60 forward primers for TCR Vbeta segments and 13 reverse primers for TCR Jbeta segments. A multiplex PCR assay on genomic DNA amplified the CDR3 region of rearranged TCR beta genes. On the Illumina HiSeq System, the amplified TCR beta libraries were sequenced as 87-base-pair reads. As for the original processing: A later analysis counted about 80 million unique TCR beta chains across the 500 to 850 repertoires, and about 10 million of these chains were shared by at least two donors. To remove PCR and sequencing errors, raw reads were error-corrected and collapsed into unique sequences using a nearest-neighbor algorithm that merged closely related sequences. V, D and J gene segments were assigned by aligning CDR3 sequences to IMGT reference sequences. For a sequence to be retained, a match of at least six nucleotides to both a V gene segment and a J gene segment was required. A rearrangement was called productive if the CDR3 had no stop codons and remained in frame with V and J, and every other rearrangement was called non-productive. CDR3 was defined by IMGT convention, running from the second conserved V-encoded cysteine to the conserved J-encoded phenylalanine. Sequences without an unambiguous match to a single V gene segment were excluded from the earlier analysis of approximately 560 of the donors. An earlier analysis of a few hundred of the donors called V segments functional above 56.7% productive rearrangements and segregating when the between-donor standard deviation exceeded 5%. A statistical classification framework was developed to diagnose cytomegalovirus status using the catalog of TCR beta chain sequences. V and J gene assignment, in a later analysis, came from comparing TCR nucleotide sequences with IMGT/GENE-DB human TR gene sequences. In a later analysis, CDR3 sequences and most-parsimonious VDJ recombination scenarios were assigned using the TCRdist pipeline. In a later analysis, every TCR beta chain was defined by the combination of its CDR3 amino acid sequence and its V-gene family, and reads without a unique V-gene family were dropped. To address suspected cross-contamination and a sequencing artifact, a later analysis removed around 590 highly shared, low-generation-probability nucleotide sequences. For each public chain, a later analysis derived a clonal expansion index from normalized ranks of inferred template counts within each repertoire. Generation probabilities in a later analysis came from a VDJ recombination model fitted to out-of-frame rearrangements, and those results were checked against IGoR. Hypergeometric tests were used in a later analysis to score TCR-TCR, TCR-HLA and TCR-CMV co-occurrence, with a repertoire-size bias correction applied to the TCR pairs. False discovery rates were estimated in a later analysis by permuting HLA or CMV assignments 20 times. In a later analysis, co-occurring TCRs were grouped using DBSCAN, and TCRdist sequence similarity was added for clustering within HLA-allele-positive subsets. Co-occurrence clustering excluded repertoires with fewer than 30,000 or more than 120,000 public chains, plus five with anomalous nucleotide sharing. The source is immuneACCESS, and TCRdb retained only in-frame sequences with V and J called. Part of the clones is not carried over; for the studies checked, unresolved V genes explain less than half of this, and the remainder is unexplained. The V and J calls and clone size were taken over from that table, and D and trimming were inferred from the DNA. This sample comprises more than 80,000 clones, 60% to 85% of them detected only once. Jointly, the top ten make up 5.5% to 7.5% of the sample.

The CDR3 runs 16 amino acids, cysteine and phenylalanine included. Of the read, only the CDR3 DNA is kept; its 48 bases are in frame from base 1. Here V drops 6 bases and J drops 0 bases, and the junction holds 9 bases not matched to any gene. CDR1 and CDR2, per the germline V gene, are SGHRS and YFSETQ. Comments on this clone: The antigen it binds to is not known. No clone much larger than this one lies a single base away; base qualities are absent.

The sequencing sample was made of PBMCs. The chain was built from TRBV5-1 and TRBJ2-1; 7 bases in the middle match TRBD1. This clonotype originated in a man aged 18 to 30 in good health and CMV-seropositive. CDR3 loop: CASTEPRQGSYNEQFF. The nucleotides are TGCGCCAGCACCGAACCGCGACAGGGCTCCTACAATGAGCAGTTCTTC. The entire variable domain, with the stretches around the CDR3 drawn from the reference TRBV5-1 and TRBJ2-1 proteins, is KAGVTQTPRYLIKTRGQQVTLSCSPISGHRSVSWYQQTPGQGLQFLFEYFSETQRNKGNFPGRFSGRQFSNSRSEMNVSTLELGDSALYLCASTEPRQGSYNEQFFGPGTRLTVL.